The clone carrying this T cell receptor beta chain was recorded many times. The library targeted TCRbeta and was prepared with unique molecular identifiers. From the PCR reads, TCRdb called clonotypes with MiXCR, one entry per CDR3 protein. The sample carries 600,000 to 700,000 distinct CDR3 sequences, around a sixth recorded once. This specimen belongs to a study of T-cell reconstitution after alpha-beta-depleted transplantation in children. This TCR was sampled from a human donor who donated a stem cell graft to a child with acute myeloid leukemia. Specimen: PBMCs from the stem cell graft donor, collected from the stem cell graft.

The CDR3: CSASTGGTDTQYF. CDR3 DNA sequence: TGCAGTGCCTCTACAGGGGGGACAGATACGCAGTATTTT. This chain links TRBV20-1 with TRBJ2-3, with 8 bases aligning to TRBD1. The CDR3 extends over 13 amino acids. Germline V CDR1 and CDR2: DFQATT, SNEGSKA (reference sequence). With V trimmed by 6 bases and J by 3 bases, 5 bases remained unmatched.